One T cell receptor (beta chain) is described in this entry. This clone's antigen is unknown. No per-base quality is available; no much larger clone lies one base away. The sample is drawn from a study of control samples from healthy donors and cancer patients (dated by TCRdb to between 2020 and 2021). In the germline V gene (reference sequence), CDR1 corresponds to LNHDA and CDR2 to SQIVND. Taken from cysteine to phenylalanine, the CDR3 has 16 residues. Of the read, only the CDR3 DNA is kept; its 48 bases are in frame from base 1. After removal of 0 bases from V and 9 bases from J, the junction retains 6 bases not matched to a gene. Library construction relied on the immunoSEQ multiplex PCR assay. TCRdb limited this immuneACCESS table to in-frame rearrangements with V and J called. A share of clones is missing; checked studies link under half to unresolved V genes, and the rest is unexplained. The table for this sample lists 150,000 to 200,000 clones; 90% to 95% of them were counted only once. The top ten hold over 1.2% of the sample.

The chain is made from TRBV19 and TRBJ1-6; TRBD1 fits 9 bases in the junction. The TCR sequence derives from a woman in her 30s in good health. The sequenced material came from blood. This receptor carries the CDR3 CASSIESGQGTSPLHF. The nucleotide sequence is given as TGTGCCAGTAGTATAGAATCAGGACAGGGGACTTCACCCCTCCACTTT.